One and the same sample provided the 20 T cell receptor beta chains below, sequenced in a study of T cell clonality in common variable immunodeficiency. Sequencing used immunoSEQ multiplex PCR; TCRdb keeps in-frame clones, though not all of them. The sample shows some 52,000 clones, none of them appearing just once. Input material: peripheral blood mononuclear cells. The receptors shown here come from a person between 18 and 70 years old in good health.

This clone has a count of ten or more. The CDR3 is cut off 3 residues early in the read; its end comes from the germline J gene. V and J are TRBV4-1 and TRBJ2-3; 9 nucleotides agree with TRBD2. V was pared by 1 base and J by 4 bases, with 6 bases of the junction left unmatched. The V gene's germline CDR1 is MGHRA and CDR2 YSYEKL. The CDR3 totals 16 residues. The CDR3 spells CASSQVASGEADTQYF. The sequenced CDR3 bases are TGCGCCAGCAGCCAAGTGGCTAGCGGGGAGGCAGATACG.

This clone was observed at least ten times. This CDR3 reads CSASALAGGPTDTQYF. CDR3 DNA (partial): TGCAGTGCTAGTGCCCTAGCGGGAGGGCCGACAGATACG. This chain joins TRBV20-1 and TRBJ2-3; 12 nucleotides agree with TRBD2. The read gets to within 3 residues of the CDR3 end, and the germline J gene fills in the rest. The CDR3 totals 16 residues. From germline, CDR1 is DFQATT and CDR2 SNEGSKA (reference sequence). V dropped 3 bases and J dropped 3; count of bases not matched to a gene: 7.

This clone appeared many times. The observed sequence ends 3 residues before the CDR3 terminus, with the missing tail filled in from the germline J gene. This chain joins TRBV18 and TRBJ2-7; TRBD1 agrees at 9 bases. This CDR3 has 15 amino acids. Germline CDR1 is KGHSH and CDR2 is LQKENI. V trimming: 2 bases; J trimming: 3 bases; junction bases outside the gene matches: 5. This CDR3 reads CASSPDRGRVYEQYF. The covered CDR3 bases are TGTGCCAGCTCACCAGACAGGGGGAGGGTCTACGAG.

At least ten counts were recorded for this clone. The read gets to within 3 residues of the CDR3 end, and the germline J gene fills in the rest. This chain joins TRBV30 and TRBJ2-1; no definite D call. Germline CDR1 and CDR2: GTSNPN and SVGIG (reference sequence). The ends were cut back, 0 bases at V and 6 bases at J, with 12 bases in the middle. The CDR3 is made up of 14 amino acids. The sequenced CDR3 bases are TGTGCCTGGAGTGTAGGAACGGGTCGCAATGAG. Translated, it gives CAWSVGTGRNE. The whole CDR3 reads CAWSVGTGRNEQFF.

This clone was seen ten or more times. Read data end 3 residues before the CDR3 end; the end is taken from the germline J gene. V usage is TRBV20-1 and J usage is TRBJ2-5; perhaps TRBD1 as D (6 bases). The germline V gene encodes CDR1 DFQATT and CDR2 SNEGSKA (reference sequence). This CDR3 region has 14 residues. Trimming shortened V by 2 bases and J by 4 bases, and 14 bases separated the two germline ends. The DNA read from the CDR3 is TGCAGTGCTAGACGCAGCGTAGGGGGAGAGACC. Translated: CSARRSVGGET. The full CDR3 protein is CSARRSVGGETQYF.

Note on this clone: Read coverage stops 3 residues before the CDR3 terminus; the germline J gene supplies the remainder. The chain couples TRBV19 to TRBJ1-1; D is possibly TRBD1 (5 bases). The CDR3 contains 14 residues. Germline assignment: CDR1 LNHDA and CDR2 SQIVND (reference sequence). The CDR3 bases that were read are TGTGCCAGTAGTAAACCCGGGACTGATTATGGC. Protein sequence: CASSKPGTDYG. The full-length CDR3 reads as CASSKPGTDYGAFF.

This clone turned up a few times. The read stops 3 residues short of the end of the CDR3; the missing end is completed from the germline J gene. The chain carries TRBV5-6 and TRBJ2-3, with TRBD2 identical over 8 bases. Germline V CDR1 and CDR2: SGHDT, YYEEEE. The CDR3 runs 15 residues. CDR3 DNA (partial): TGTGCCAGCAGCTTGGTTGGTAGCGGGAAAGAGACG. It yields the protein CASSLVGSGKET. The whole CDR3 protein is CASSLVGSGKETQYF.

This clone appeared a few times. The covered CDR3 bases are TGTGCCAGCAGCGGAGACAGGGGCGAG. Translated: CASSGDRGE. The whole CDR3 region reads CASSGDRGEQYF. This chain joins TRBV7-9 and TRBJ2-7; 8 positions agree with TRBD1. The read ends 3 residues shy of where the CDR3 ends; the end is completed using the germline J gene. The V segment lost 5 bases and the J segment 6 bases; nucleotides outside the gene matches: 3. There are 12 residues in the CDR3. The germline gives CDR1 SEHNR, CDR2 FQNEAQ (reference sequence).

Points on this clone: The missing CDR3 end, 3 residues past where the read stops, is filled in from the germline J gene. The chain recombines TRBV7-8 with TRBJ2-1; D may be TRBD2 (6 bases). Germline assignment: CDR1 SGHVS and CDR2 FQNEAQ. Trimming removed 7 bases at V and 4 bases at J, with 14 bases between. This CDR3 comprises 14 residues. CDR3 sequence: CASKVGGGYNEQFF. The part of the CDR3 DNA that was read is TGTGCCAGCAAGGTCGGAGGAGGGTACAATGAG.

About this clone: The read ends 3 residues before the CDR3 terminus; that terminus is restored from the germline J gene. This chain uses TRBV19 with TRBJ2-1; D not certain. This CDR3 is 15 amino acids long. Per germline, CDR1 LNHDA and CDR2 SQIVND (reference sequence). V gave up 5 bases and J gave up 0 bases, with 11 bases separating them. Partial CDR3 DNA: TGTGCCAGTAGTTTGGCGGTTAGCTCCTACAATGAG. Translation: CASSLAVSSYNE. The full CDR3 sequence reads CASSLAVSSYNEQFF.

The sample holds a few counts of this clone. The CDR3 is cut off 3 residues early in the read; its end comes from the germline J gene. The J gene is TRBJ2-3, the V gene TRBV29-1; D is unclear. CDR1 SQVTM and CDR2 ANQGSEA come from the germline V gene. The CDR3 consists of 14 residues. The part of the CDR3 DNA that was read is TGCAGCGTTGAGGAAACAGCTTCCCAAGAGACG. Its protein product is CSVEETASQET. The CDR3 as a whole reads CSVEETASQETQYF.

Worth noting for this clone: Read sequence stops 3 residues before the CDR3 end, and the germline J gene provides the missing end. The rearrangement uses TRBV5-1 and TRBJ2-1; perhaps TRBD2 as D (6 bases). This CDR3 has 16 amino acids. The germline CDR1 and CDR2 sequences are SGHRS and YFSETQ. Trimming left V 2 bases short and J 2 bases short, with 14 bases between. The CDR3 bases that were read are TGCGCCAGCAGCTTTGGAGCGGGCCTTACCTACAATGAG. Protein: CASSFGAGLTYNE. The entire CDR3 protein is CASSFGAGLTYNEQFF.

Ten or more counts support this clone. The read falls 3 residues short of the CDR3 end, and the missing part is taken from the germline J gene. The rearrangement joins TRBV30 to TRBJ2-7, with 7 bases matching TRBD1. The CDR3 contains 14 residues. The V gene end was trimmed by 2 bases and the J gene end by 5 bases; junction bases not matched to a gene: 9. In germline, CDR1 is GTSNPN, CDR2 SVGIG (reference sequence). The sequenced CDR3 bases are TGTGCCTGGAGTAAACGAGACAGGGTAAACGAG. Amino acid sequence: CAWSKRDRVNE. The CDR3 as a whole reads CAWSKRDRVNEQYF.

There are many counts of this clone. The part of the CDR3 DNA that was read is TGCAGTGCTAGAGCCGGGACAGGGGATTCACCC. Protein: CSARAGTGDSP. The entire CDR3 reads CSARAGTGDSPLHF. V and J are TRBV20-1 and TRBJ1-6; 10 positions match TRBD1. From the germline J gene comes the end of the CDR3, since the read stops 3 residues before it. Trimming took 1 base from V and 8 from J; bases not matched to a gene: 2. The CDR3 is 14 amino acids. CDR1 and CDR2 (germline): DFQATT, SNEGSKA (reference sequence).

This clone was observed at least ten times. With the read ending 3 residues before the CDR3 end, the germline J gene is used to fill in that end. The J gene is TRBJ2-3, the V gene TRBV18; perhaps TRBD2 as D (6 bases). The V gene's germline CDR1 is KGHSH and CDR2 LQKENI. CDR3 length: 14 residues. With 4 bases removed from V and 2 bases from J, the gap between germline ends came to 10 bases. CDR3 residues: CASSRDFTTDTQYF. CDR3 DNA (partial): TGTGCCAGCTCACGGGACTTTACCACAGATACG.

There are many counts of this clone. The read ends 3 residues early relative to the CDR3; the germline J gene fills the gap. The chain employs TRBV20-1 and TRBJ2-5; 7 nucleotides agree with TRBD2. Trimming removed 6 bases from V and 4 bases from J; junction bases left unmatched: 14. The germline V gene encodes CDR1 DFQATT and CDR2 SNEGSKA (reference sequence). The CDR3 length is 15 residues. The CDR3 reads CSAPSGLAAPETQYF. The DNA read from the CDR3 is TGCAGTGCCCCCTCGGGCCTAGCGGCACCAGAGACC.

This clone was seen a few times. The CDR3 end lies 3 residues beyond the end of the read and is filled in from the germline J gene. This sequence joins TRBV19 and TRBJ1-1; D is possibly TRBD1 (5 bases). V lost 7 bases and J lost 3, with 12 bases in between. The CDR3 consists of 13 residues. Germline-derived CDR1 and CDR2 are LNHDA and SQIVND (reference sequence). CDR3 DNA (partial): TGTGCCAGTATGTTCCAGGGTTACACTGAA. The encoded protein is CASMFQGYTE. The full CDR3 sequence reads CASMFQGYTEAFF. The variable domain in full, completed from reference TRBV19 and TRBJ1-1, reads DGGITQSPKYLFRKEGQNVTLSCEQNLNHDAMYWYRQDPGQGLRLIYYSQIVNDFQKGDIAEGYSVSREKKESFPLTVTSAQKNPTAFYLCASMFQGYTEAFFGQGTRLTVV.

This clone was recorded many times. The read finishes 3 residues shy of the CDR3 end, and the germline J gene is used to complete it. V and J are TRBV20-1 and TRBJ2-1; 11 positions agree with TRBD2. Germline V gene lookup returns CDR1 DFQATT and CDR2 SNEGSKA (reference sequence). The ends lost 0 bases at V and 8 bases at J; junction bases unmatched: 6. This CDR3 comprises 15 residues. CDR3 in amino acids: CSARDPLAGGYEQFF. The CDR3 bases that were read are TGCAGTGCTAGAGATCCCCTAGCGGGAGGATATGAG.

This clone was seen at least ten times. The read falls 3 residues short of the CDR3 end, and the missing part is taken from the germline J gene. The V and J genes are TRBV5-1 and TRBJ2-7; D is undetermined. The germline V and J ends were trimmed by 0 bases and 6 bases, with 16 bases remaining between them. This CDR3 contains 15 residues. Germline V gives CDR1 SGHRS, CDR2 YFSETQ. The sequenced part of the CDR3 DNA is TGCGCCAGCAGCTTGGGGATGGGCTCCTTGGGCGAG. Its translation is CASSLGMGSLGE. The full-length CDR3 reads as CASSLGMGSLGEQYF.

A word on this clone: The read halts 3 residues ahead of the CDR3 end, with the missing end drawn from the germline J gene. The chain recombines TRBV5-1 with TRBJ2-7, with 7 bases lining up with TRBD2. Trimming took 1 base from V and 0 from J; bases not matched to a gene: 1. The CDR3 totals 14 residues. CDR1 and CDR2 (germline): SGHRS, YFSETQ. CDR3 DNA (partial): TGCGCCAGCAGCTTGACTAGCGCCTCCTACGAG. This translates into CASSLTSASYE. The full CDR3 is CASSLTSASYEQYF.